This T cell receptor beta chain was identified during a study of identical twins. Germline-derived CDR1 and CDR2 are MNHNS and SASEGT. Trimming removed 8 bases from V and 0 bases from J; junction bases left unmatched: 10. The CDR3 runs 16 residues. At least ten counts were recorded for this clonotype. TCRdb reprocessed the 5' RACE reads via MiXCR and lists one record per CDR3 protein. Altogether hundreds of thousands of distinct CDR3 sequences are present, roughly 6% being singletons, with the ten largest covering 1.5% to 2%. The source of this sequence is a man younger than 30 in good health. Sample: naive T cells sorted from blood. The chain is built from TRBV6-1 and TRBJ1-3; 7 bases match TRBD1. The CDR3 sequence is CASWYPRDSSGNTIYF. CDR3 in DNA: TGTGCCAGCTGGTATCCCAGGGACAGCTCTGGAAACACCATATATTTT.